This T cell receptor (beta chain) is from a study of a mutant IDH1 vaccine in newly diagnosed glioma. Across the whole study: Males made up approximately 60% and females about 40% of treated patients, whose mean age was roughly 40 years. Study observations and caveats: Vaccine-induced immune responses were detected in around 92% of patients. Changes to the top peripheral T cell clonotypes appeared unrelated to pseudoprogression.

This clone occurred once. The target antigen is unknown. The time point was: week 23, last vaccination. Topical imiquimod was applied with each vaccine dose, which held 300 ug of mutant IDH1 20-mer peptide. The repertoire was sequenced with immunoSEQ multiplex PCR; TCRdb's copy has only in-frame clones and lacks some. The data hold tens of thousands of clones, with 87% observed a single time. CDR3 length equals 17 residues. V was clipped by 0 bases and J by 0 bases, with 13 bases between them. Germline CDR1 reads SGHRS; CDR2 reads YFSETQ. The input for sequencing was PBMCs, taken from a glioma patient whose treatment included an IDH1 peptide vaccine. The TCR originated in a middle-aged man with glioma. V usage is TRBV5-1 and J usage is TRBJ2-1; a possible D gene is TRBD1 (6 bases). CDR3 DNA: TGCGCCAGCAGCTTGGGGGGAACAGGGAGCTCCTACAATGAGCAGTTCTTC. Its protein product is CASSLGGTGSSYNEQFF.